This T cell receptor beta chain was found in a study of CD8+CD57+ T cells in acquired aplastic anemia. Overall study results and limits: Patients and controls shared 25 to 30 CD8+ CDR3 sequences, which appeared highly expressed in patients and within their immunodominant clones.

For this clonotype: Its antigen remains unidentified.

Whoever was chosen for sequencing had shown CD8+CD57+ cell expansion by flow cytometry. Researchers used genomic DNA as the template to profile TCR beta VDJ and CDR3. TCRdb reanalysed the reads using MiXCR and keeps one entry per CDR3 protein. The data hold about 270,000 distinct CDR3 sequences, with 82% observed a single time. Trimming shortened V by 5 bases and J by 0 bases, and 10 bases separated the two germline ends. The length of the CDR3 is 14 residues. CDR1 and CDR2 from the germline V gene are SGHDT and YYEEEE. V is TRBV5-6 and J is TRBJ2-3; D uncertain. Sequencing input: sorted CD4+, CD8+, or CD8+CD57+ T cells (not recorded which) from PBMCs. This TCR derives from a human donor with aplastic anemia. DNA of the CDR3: TGTGCCAGCAGTCCGGCGACTAGCACAGATACGCAGTATTTT. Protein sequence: CASSPATSTDTQYF.